These 2 T cell receptor beta chains were all obtained from the same sample, sequenced in a study of CXCR3-negative and CXCR3-positive naive CD8 T cells. TRB cDNA was prepared as libraries by UMI-labeled 5' RACE. TCRdb re-called the 5' RACE reads; every CDR3 protein appears as one record, without DNA. The sample has tens of thousands of distinct CDR3 sequences. Sequencing was done on a sample of naive CXCR3- CD8+ T cells from blood. Subset denoted: CD45RO-CCR7+CD27+CD95- naive CD8+ T cells lacking CXCR3 (TNR3-). The source of these receptors is a human donor in good health. Some clones in this sample may be carry-over from other donors' samples.

The gene calls are TRBV28 and TRBJ2-5; lacking DNA, the TRBD2 call made by TCRdb goes unchecked. Germline CDR1 and CDR2: MDHEN and SYDVKM. The CDR3 sequence is 17 residues long. The CDR3 loop is CASSSLGTSGLQETQYF.

The rearrangement links TRBV29-1 to TRBJ1-1. Germline V gives CDR1 SQVTM, CDR2 ANQGSEA. The CDR3 is 11 amino acids. The CDR3 reads CSVGDGTEGFF.